Below, one TCR beta chain is given with its context. Data came from immunoSEQ multiplex PCR; TCRdb stores just in-frame clones and leaves some out. The profile covers tens of thousands of clones, with about 89% appearing a single time and around 5% taken by the ten largest. These data come from a study of early stage breast cancer tumors. At the level of the study: About 80% of the 16 invasive tumors were ER+, PR+ and HER2-. Average read coverage per sample was 7.5 to 10-fold.

Germline loops: CDR1 SGHAT, CDR2 FQNNGV. After removal of 4 bases from V and 5 bases from J, the junction contained 5 bases not matched to a gene. The CDR3 consists of 15 residues. The source of this sequence is a person aged 65 to 85 with breast cancer. J is TRBJ2-3 and V is TRBV11-2, with 11 bases lining up with TRBD1. The sample was blood. The CDR3 loop reads CASSWTGGAEDTQYF. CDR3 coding DNA: TGTGCCAGCAGCTGGACAGGGGGCGCCGAAGATACGCAGTATTTT.